This TCR beta chain was profiled in a study of T cells in Graves' hyperthyroidism and ophthalmopathy. Overall study: Blood from the periphery was taken at initial diagnosis, before any treatment.

This clonotype has a handful of counts. What it binds is not known. Study-wide findings and caveats: The model made its ophthalmopathy prediction, and onset followed a median around 6.9 months later. Clonotypes that were expanded in thyroid above 0.001 mostly appeared in blood too.

Diagnosis relied on clinical symptoms, serum thyroxine and TRAb, thyroid ultrasound and orbital computed tomography. Amplification yielded TCR beta CDR3 regions, with RNA transcripts as the source. RT-PCR in the first round (using the HTBI primer set) targeted the TCR CDR3. MiXCR was run by TCRdb on the multiplex PCR reads, yielding one entry per CDR3 protein. The sample contains a few hundred thousand distinct CDR3 sequences, roughly 15% of which appear only once. Germline loops: CDR1 ENHRY, CDR2 SYGVKD. The V and J ends lost 6 bases and 0 bases, in that order; junction bases with no gene match: 7. The CDR3 is 16 amino acids.

The chain carries TRBV10-3 and TRBJ2-1; 8 bases are shared with TRBD2. Sequences were obtained from blood. The source is a woman in her late teens or twenties with Graves' hyperthyroidism. CDR3 DNA: TGTGCCATCAGGTTAATAGCGGGACCCTCCTACAATGAGCAGTTCTTC. Amino acid sequence: CAIRLIAGPSYNEQFF.